The rows below give T cell receptor beta chains drawn from one sample of a study of brain T cells in children with intractable seizures. Only in-frame clones appear in the TCRdb table, and some are missing; sequencing was by immunoSEQ multiplex PCR. The sample contains under 150,000 clones, 94% of which appear only once. The sample was peripheral blood, taken at surgery. These receptors all come from a boy in the first two years of life with hemimegalencephaly and intractable seizures. The CDR3 runs from the conserved cysteine through the conserved F or W. The order of the fields is clone size, J gene, D gene, V gene, CDR3 DNA, CDR3 protein. D genes are given only for firm matches. Where a row states a size, it is once, few, many or the class of an expanded clone; other rows omit it.

. TRBJ2-3 TRBD2 TRBV29-1 TGCAGCGTTGGTGAGCGGGAGGCCACAGATACGCAGTATTTT CSVGEREATDTQYF
. TRBJ1-6 . TRBV5-6 TGTGCCAGCAGCTTGTACCCTCTCTCCTATAATTCACCCCTCCACTTT CASSLYPLSYNSPLHF
. TRBJ1-1 TRBD1 TRBV11-1 TGTGCCAGCAGCTCCGGGACAGGGGAGGGGTACACTGAAGCTTTCTTT CASSSGTGEGYTEAFF
. TRBJ1-6 . TRBV10-2 TGCGCCAGCAGCCGGGACACTCGACAGAATTCACCCCTCCACTTT CASSRDTRQNSPLHF
. TRBJ1-1 . TRBV5-4 TGTGCCAGCAGGGAACAGGAAAACACTGAAGCTTTCTTT CASREQENTEAFF
. TRBJ1-3 . TRBV7-2 TGTGCCAGCAGCTCGGGGGCAGGGTTCTCTGGAAACACCATATATTTT CASSSGAGFSGNTIYF
. TRBJ2-7 TRBD2 TRBV19 TGTGCCAGTAGTATGATCCAGGCTAGCGGGAGCTCCTACGAGCAGTACTTC CASSMIQASGSSYEQYF
once TRBJ1-2 . TRBV29-1 TGCAGCGCAGAAAAGGGACACCTCTTGGATGGCTACACCTTC CSAEKGHLLDGYTF
. TRBJ1-2 . TRBV5-4 TGTGCCAGCAGCTTGGGAGGGGGGCCAGATAACTATGGCTACACCTTC CASSLGGGPDNYGYTF
once TRBJ2-7 . TRBV6-6 TGTGCCAGCAGTTCCTCGGACGCTCGCTCCTACGAGCAGTACTTC CASSSSDARSYEQYF
. TRBJ2-7 . TRBV27 TGTGCCAGCATGTTCTCTGGAGGCCACGAGCAGTACTTC CASMFSGGHEQYF
once TRBJ2-1 TRBD2 TRBV6-4 TGTGCCAGCAGTTTGACTAGCGGCTCCTACAATGAGCAGTTCTTC CASSLTSGSYNEQFF
. TRBJ1-2 TRBD1 TRBV28 TGTGCCAGCTCCCCAGGGGGGCTCTATGGCTACACCTTC CASSPGGLYGYTF
. TRBJ1-1 TRBD1 TRBV7-2 TGTGCCAGCAGCCAAGGGACAGGGGGGTCGAACACTGAAGCTTTCTTT CASSQGTGGSNTEAFF
. TRBJ2-3 TRBD1 TRBV27 TGTGCCAGCAGTTCACAGGGGGCAGATACGCAGTATTTT CASSSQGADTQYF
. TRBJ2-7 . TRBV20-1 TGCAGTGCTAGTGCTCTACTCCTGAGCTCCTACGAGCAGTACTTC CSASALLLSSYEQYF
. TRBJ2-7 . TRBV27 TGTGCCACCGGATATGGACCCGACCACGAGCAGTACTTC CATGYGPDHEQYF
. TRBJ1-5 . TRBV2 TGTGCCAGCAGTGAAGCCGTCCGGGCCTTCAATCAGCCCCAGCATTTT CASSEAVRAFNQPQHF
. TRBJ1-1 TRBD1 TRBV5-1 TGCGCCAGCAGCTTCACAGGGGGCCAACTGGCCACTGAAGCTTTCTTT CASSFTGGQLATEAFF
once TRBJ2-7 . TRBV4-1 TGCGCCAGCAGCCAAGTTGGGGCCAGCTCCTACGAGCAGTACTTC CASSQVGASSYEQYF
. TRBJ2-6 . TRBV2 TGTGCCAGCGCGGGGATCTCTGGGGCCAACGTCCTGACTTTC CASAGISGANVLTF
. TRBJ2-7 . TRBV15 TGTGCCACCAGCAGAGGACTCTCCTACGAGCAGTACTTC CATSRGLSYEQYF
. TRBJ2-7 TRBD1 TRBV24-1 TGTGCCACCAGTGATACTGGGACAGGGGATTGGTACGAGCAGTACTTC CATSDTGTGDWYEQYF
. TRBJ2-7 . TRBV12-3/TRBV12-4 TGTGCCAGCAGTCGGGTCTTACCCTACGAGCAGTACTTC CASSRVLPYEQYF
. TRBJ2-3 TRBD2 TRBV2 TGTGCCAGCAGTGAATGGCGGGGGTTCACAGATACGCAGTATTTT CASSEWRGFTDTQYF
few TRBJ1-5 . TRBV7-2 TGTGCCAGCAGCTTAGTTAACGGGGCACAGCCCCAGCATTTT CASSLVNGAQPQHF
. TRBJ1-2 TRBD1 TRBV29-1 TGCAGCGTGGACCCAGGGGGCGTGGGCTATGGCTACACCTTC CSVDPGGVGYGYTF
. TRBJ1-6 TRBD1 TRBV30 TGTGCCACAGGGGGCTATAATTCACCCCTCCACTTT CATGGYNSPLHF
once TRBJ2-5 TRBD2 TRBV7-2 TGTGCCAGCAGCTTTAGAGCGGGAGTAGAGAAGACCCAGTACTTC CASSFRAGVEKTQYF
. TRBJ2-7 . TRBV28 TGTGCCAGCATTCCTCAGGGGGAGGGCCGGCAATACGAGCAGTACTTC CASIPQGEGRQYEQYF
. TRBJ1-3 . TRBV6-5 TGTGCCAGCAGGGCACAGTCTGGAAACACCATATATTTT CASRAQSGNTIYF
. TRBJ1-4 . TRBV5-1 TGCGCCAGCAGCTCGGACTGGGGTGAAAAACTGTTTTTT CASSSDWGEKLFF
. TRBJ2-7 . TRBV4-1 TGCGCCAGCAGCCAAGGTAGGGCGACCGGGACTGGCCTCTACGAGCAGTACTTC CASSQGRATGTGLYEQYF
. TRBJ2-1 TRBD2 TRBV4-2 TGTGCCAGCAGCCAACCGGGACTAGCGGGAGGGCCGTCCTACAATGAGCAGTTCTTC CASSQPGLAGGPSYNEQFF
. TRBJ2-5 TRBD2 TRBV7-3 TGTGCCAGCAGCTTAACACGGACTAGCGGACAAGAGACCCAGTACTTC CASSLTRTSGQETQYF
once TRBJ2-3 . TRBV3-1/TRBV3-2 TGTGCCAGCAGACGCAGTTCCGCGAGAGATACGCAGTATTTT CASRRSSARDTQYF
. TRBJ2-1 . TRBV14 TGTGCCAGCAGCCAGAGCTCCTACAATGAGCAGTTCTTC CASSQSSYNEQFF
once TRBJ1-5 TRBD1 TRBV19 TGTGCCAGTAGTATCCCTACAGGGGGAGTCCAGCCCCAGCATTTT CASSIPTGGVQPQHF
. TRBJ2-7 TRBD2 TRBV6-1 TGTGCCAGCAGTGAACCGGCTAGCGGGAGCACCTACGAGCAGTACTTC CASSEPASGSTYEQYF
. TRBJ2-5 . TRBV14 TGTGCCAGCAGCCAAGTTCCGGGACTCATAGAGACCCAGTACTTC CASSQVPGLIETQYF